A single sample gave rise to the 25 T cell receptor beta chains below, sequenced in a study of OX40 agonist ivuxolimab in advanced cancers. Clones were sequenced by immunoSEQ multiplex PCR, and TCRdb holds only the in-frame ones, with some missing. The sample shows about 70,000 clones, approximately 81% of them seen only once. The specimen comprised CD4+ or CD8+ T cells sorted from blood, sampled in a trial of the OX40 agonist ivuxolimab. The receptors derive from an adult with an advanced solid tumor such as melanoma, head and neck, liver or kidney cancer.

The chain combines TRBV7-9 with TRBJ1-1; D may be TRBD1 (6 bases). This CDR3 is 15 amino acids long. Germline V CDR1 and CDR2: SEHNR, FQNEAQ (reference sequence). V was pared by 5 bases and J by 5 bases, with 18 bases between. The CDR3 DNA reads as TGTGCCAGCAGCAACCAGGGGATCGGGCGTACTGAAGCTTTCTTT. Translation gives CASSNQGIGRTEAFF. Using reference TRBV7-9 and TRBJ1-1 for the parts outside the CDR3, the full variable domain is DTGVSQNPRHKITKRGQNVTFRCDPISEHNRLYWYRQTLGQGPEFLTYFQNEAQLEKSRLLSDRFSAERPKGSFSTLEIQRTEQGDSAMYLCASSNQGIGRTEAFFGQGTRLTVV.

The chain is built from TRBV2 and TRBJ1-2; tentative D call: TRBD1 (6 bases). The germline CDR1 and CDR2 sequences are SNHLY and FYNNEI. Trimming cost V 6 bases and J 4 bases, with 15 bases left between them. The CDR3 totals 14 residues. The CDR3 nucleotides are TGTGCCAGCAGGAGAGGGACAACATCCTATGGCTACACCTTC. This codes for CASRRGTTSYGYTF.

Here the CDR3 DNA reads TGCAGCGTTACACCGGGACAGTTGGGGGAGCAGTACTTC. Translated, it gives CSVTPGQLGEQYF. This rearrangement joins TRBV29-1 to TRBJ2-7; 7 positions agree with TRBD1. The CDR3 loop spans 13 amino acids. Looked up from germline, CDR1 is SQVTM and CDR2 is ANQGSEA. V trimming: 5 bases; J trimming: 7 bases; junction bases outside the gene matches: 11.

The rearrangement joins TRBV5-1 to TRBJ2-3, with D possibly being TRBD1 (5 bases). Trimming removed 1 base from V and 6 bases from J, with 6 bases in between. Per the germline V gene, CDR1 is SGHRS and CDR2 is YFSETQ. The CDR3 totals 12 residues. CDR3 sequence (DNA): TGCGCCAGCAGCTTGAAGGGGGATACGCAGTATTTT. It is translated as CASSLKGDTQYF.

The J gene is TRBJ1-4, the V gene TRBV2, with a possible D match to TRBD1 (6 bases). V was pared by 2 bases and J by 8 bases, with 9 bases between. The CDR3 consists of 13 residues. Germline assignment: CDR1 SNHLY and CDR2 FYNNEI. CDR3 loop: CASSESGQEKLFF. As DNA, the CDR3 is TGTGCCAGCAGTGAAAGTGGACAGGAAAAACTGTTTTTT.

This rearrangement joins TRBV27 to TRBJ2-2; 8 nucleotides agree with TRBD2. The CDR3 sequence is 16 residues long. The germline gives CDR1 MNHEY, CDR2 SMNVEV (reference sequence). V lost 3 bases and J lost 3; bases outside the gene matches: 6. The chain's CDR3 is CASSFRGLVDTGELFF. The DNA for the CDR3 is TGTGCCAGCAGTTTTAGGGGACTAGTGGACACCGGGGAGCTGTTTTTT.

This chain uses TRBV28 with TRBJ2-3, with D tentatively TRBD2 (5 bases). The CDR3 sequence is 14 residues long. Trimming stripped 3 bases from V and 0 bases from J, with 7 bases between. Germline CDR1 is MDHEN and CDR2 is SYDVKM. CDR3: CASSLRASTDTQYF. The CDR3 DNA follows: TGTGCCAGCAGTTTGCGGGCCAGCACAGATACGCAGTATTTT.

The chain employs TRBV6-1 and TRBJ1-1; a weak D match, TRBD1 (5 bases). Trimming took 6 bases from V and 0 from J, leaving 11 bases between them. Germline values: CDR1 MNHNS, CDR2 SASEGT. CDR3 size: 14 residues. The CDR3 DNA reads as TGTGCCAGCAGAACGGGACCAATGAACACTGAAGCTTTCTTT. This sequence encodes CASRTGPMNTEAFF.

V usage is TRBV6-5 and J usage is TRBJ1-1, with 7 bases aligning to TRBD1. Germline V lookup: CDR1 MNHEY, CDR2 SVGAGI. The CDR3 is 14 amino acids. With 4 bases clipped from V and 3 bases from J, the junction kept 5 bases outside the gene matches. This CDR3 reads CASSSAGGYTEAFF. The CDR3 nucleotides read TGTGCCAGCAGTTCCGCAGGGGGGTACACTGAAGCTTTCTTT.

The genes are TRBV6-5 and TRBJ1-1, with D perhaps matching TRBD1 (5 bases). Germline CDR1 reads MNHEY; CDR2 reads SVGAGI. V was clipped by 7 bases and J by 2 bases, with 14 bases between them. The CDR3 is 14 amino acids. The CDR3 nucleotides are TGTGCCAGCAAGGATCAGGGAGATAACACTGAAGCTTTCTTT. Amino acids: CASKDQGDNTEAFF.

V gene TRBV9 combines with J gene TRBJ1-4, with 8 bases fitting TRBD1. V dropped 0 bases and J dropped 5; count of bases not matched to a gene: 3. Per germline, CDR1 SGDLS and CDR2 YYNGEE. CDR3 length: 15 amino acids. CDR3 sequence (DNA): TGTGCCAGCAGCGTAGGCCAGGGGGCGAATGAAAAACTGTTTTTT. This translates into CASSVGQGANEKLFF.

This clone was seen only once. The gene calls are TRBV5-5 and TRBJ2-2; TRBD2 might be the D (5 bases). V shed 1 base and J shed 0 bases, with 10 bases lying between them. The CDR3 totals 16 residues. Germline-derived CDR1 and CDR2 are SGHKS and YYEKEE (reference sequence). CDR3 sequence: CASSLSRAPNTGELFF. As DNA, the CDR3 is TGTGCCAGCAGCTTGTCGCGGGCGCCGAACACCGGGGAGCTGTTTTTT.

This chain links TRBV11-3 with TRBJ2-5; TRBD2 is a possible D gene (5 bases). The CDR3 spans 12 residues. V was shortened by 5 bases and J by 5 bases, with 9 bases between the two germline ends. Germline V gives CDR1 SGHNT, CDR2 YENEEA. The CDR3 loop reads CASSRDDETQYF. Here the CDR3 DNA reads TGTGCCAGCAGCCGGGATGACGAGACCCAGTACTTC. Complete variable domain (other parts from reference TRBV11-3 and TRBJ2-5): EAGVVQSPRYKIIEKKQPVAFWCNPISGHNTLYWYLQNLGQGPELLIRYENEEAVDDSQLPKDRFSAERLKGVDSTLKIQPAELGDSAVYLCASSRDDETQYFGPGTRLLVL.

V is TRBV6-1 and J is TRBJ1-5; 9 bases are shared with TRBD1. CDR3 length: 14 residues. Per germline, CDR1 MNHNS and CDR2 SASEGT. Germline trimming cut 7 bases from V and 6 bases from J; bases unmatched to any gene: 7. CDR3 residues: CASTGQGMGQPQHF. The CDR3 DNA follows: TGTGCCAGCACCGGACAGGGGATGGGTCAGCCCCAGCATTTT.

This clone was seen a handful of times. The V call is TRBV5-8, the J call TRBJ2-3, with TRBD1 matching over 9 bases. Germline V gene data show CDR1 as SGHTS and CDR2 as YDEGEE. Trimming took 5 bases from V and 2 from J; bases not matched to a gene: 6. The CDR3 consists of 15 residues. CDR3 region: CASSYRGRVTDTQYF. The CDR3 nucleotides read TGTGCCAGCAGTTACAGGGGGCGAGTCACAGATACGCAGTATTTT. The whole variable domain, remainder taken from reference TRBV5-8 and TRBJ2-3, is EAGVTQSPTHLIKTRGQQATLRCSPISGHTSVYWYQQALGLGLQFLLWYDEGEERNRGNFPPRFSGRQFPNYSSELNVNALELEDSALYLCASSYRGRVTDTQYFGPGTRLTVL.

The V and J genes are TRBV29-1 and TRBJ2-5; D possibly uses TRBD1 or TRBD2 (5 bases each). This CDR3 region has 13 residues. Trimming left V 4 bases short and J 5 bases short, with 14 bases between. Per the germline V gene, CDR1 is SQVTM and CDR2 is ANQGSEA. As DNA, the CDR3 is TGCAGCGTTGGGCCAGGGAGTTTGGAGACCCAGTACTTC. Translated: CSVGPGSLETQYF.

The chain is built from TRBV7-9 and TRBJ1-1, with a weak D call TRBD1 (6 bases). The CDR3 runs to 15 residues. Trimming cost V 2 bases and J 0 bases, with 10 bases left between them. Germline V CDR1 and CDR2: SEHNR, FQNEAQ (reference sequence). CDR3 in DNA: TGTGCCAGCAGCTTAAATAGGGGGGTGAACACTGAAGCTTTCTTT. Protein sequence: CASSLNRGVNTEAFF.

The V and J genes are TRBV7-6 and TRBJ1-1, with a tentative D call TRBD1 (5 bases). Germline lookup yields CDR1 SGHVS and CDR2 FNYEAQ. V dropped 5 bases and J dropped 1 base, with 14 bases sitting between them. The CDR3 has 15 amino acids. The CDR3 DNA follows: TGTGCCAGCAGCCCCTACCACGGGGCGAACACTGAAGCTTTCTTT. It yields the protein CASSPYHGANTEAFF.

CDR3 residues: CASSLRRGLEQFF. The CDR3 DNA reads TGTGCCAGCAGTCTCCGTAGGGGTCTTGAGCAGTTCTTC. The gene calls are TRBV27 and TRBJ2-1, with a weak D call TRBD1 (5 bases). With 5 bases removed from V and 9 bases from J, the gap between germline ends came to 14 bases. CDR3 length: 13 residues. CDR1 MNHEY and CDR2 SMNVEV come from the germline V gene (reference sequence).

The CDR3 region has the DNA TGTGCCAGCAGTTATGGGGACAGGGGCCCTTCAGATACGCAGTATTTT. Translating gives CASSYGDRGPSDTQYF. The chain links TRBV6-5 to TRBJ2-3; the match to TRBD1 covers 10 bases. Looked up from germline, CDR1 is MNHEY and CDR2 is SVGAGI. CDR3 length: 16 amino acids. V dropped 3 bases and J dropped 4; count of bases not matched to a gene: 7.

The genes are TRBV5-1 and TRBJ1-4, with 9 bases aligning to TRBD1. Trimming removed 4 bases from V and 4 bases from J; junction bases left unmatched: 2. The CDR3 loop spans 14 amino acids. CDR1 and CDR2 from the germline V gene are SGHRS and YFSETQ. Here the CDR3 reads CASSQGQGNEKLFF. The DNA for the CDR3 is TGCGCCAGCAGCCAGGGACAGGGTAATGAAAAACTGTTTTTT.

As DNA, the CDR3 is TGTGCCAGCAGCCCCGCGTTGTCGGGCACTGAAGCTTTCTTT. Its translation: CASSPALSGTEAFF. V gene TRBV7-8 combines with J gene TRBJ1-1; no definite D call. The V end was cut by 5 bases, the J end by 4 bases, with 14 bases between. Germline V gene data show CDR1 as SGHVS and CDR2 as FQNEAQ. This CDR3 is 14 amino acids long.

The chain combines TRBV7-2 with TRBJ1-2, with 7 bases lining up with TRBD1. Trimming cost V 3 bases and J 1 base; bases outside gene matches: 2. This CDR3 is built from 14 residues. The germline V gene encodes CDR1 SGHTA and CDR2 FQGNSA. The CDR3 DNA is TGTGCCAGCAGCTTGGACAGGCGTAACTATGGCTACACCTTC. The encoded protein is CASSLDRRNYGYTF. The variable domain in full, with the rest retrieved from reference TRBV7-2 and TRBJ1-2, is GAGVSQSPSNKVTEKGKDVELRCDPISGHTALYWYRQSLGQGLEFLIYFQGNSAPDKSGLPSDRFSAERTGGSVSTLTIQRTQQEDSAVYLCASSLDRRNYGYTFGSGTRLTVV.

V and J are TRBV19 and TRBJ1-2, with D possibly TRBD1 on 5 matching bases. The V gene lost 4 bases and the J gene lost 4 bases, with 10 bases spanning the gap. The CDR3 contains 13 residues. Germline values: CDR1 LNHDA, CDR2 SQIVND (reference sequence). CDR3 bases: TGTGCCAGTAGTAGGGGGAGCTTCTATGGCTACACCTTC. This codes for CASSRGSFYGYTF. Based on the CDR3 plus reference TRBV19 and TRBJ1-2, the full variable domain is DGGITQSPKYLFRKEGQNVTLSCEQNLNHDAMYWYRQDPGQGLRLIYYSQIVNDFQKGDIAEGYSVSREKKESFPLTVTSAQKNPTAFYLCASSRGSFYGYTFGSGTRLTVV.

The rearrangement uses TRBV7-9 and TRBJ1-1, with D unresolved. The germline V gene has CDR1 SEHNR and CDR2 FQNEAQ (reference sequence). This CDR3 is built from 15 residues. Trimming took off 4 bases at V and 1 base at J, with 13 bases between the two ends. The CDR3 DNA sequence: TGTGCCAGCAGCTCCCGGTGGGCCTCGAACACTGAAGCTTTCTTT. Translation gives CASSSRWASNTEAFF.